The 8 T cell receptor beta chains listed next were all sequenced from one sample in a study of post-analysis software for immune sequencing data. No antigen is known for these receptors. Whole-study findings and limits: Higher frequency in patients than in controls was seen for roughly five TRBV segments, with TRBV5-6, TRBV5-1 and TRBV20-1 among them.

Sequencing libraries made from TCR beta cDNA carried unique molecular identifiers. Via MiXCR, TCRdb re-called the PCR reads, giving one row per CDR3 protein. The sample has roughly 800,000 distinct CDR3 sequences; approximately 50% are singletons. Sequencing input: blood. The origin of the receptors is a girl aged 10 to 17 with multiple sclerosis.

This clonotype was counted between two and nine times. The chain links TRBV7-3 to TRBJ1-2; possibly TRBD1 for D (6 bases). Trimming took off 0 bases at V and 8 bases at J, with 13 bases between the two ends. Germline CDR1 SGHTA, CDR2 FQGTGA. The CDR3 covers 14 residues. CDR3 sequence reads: CASSLTAGDDGYTF. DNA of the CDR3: TGTGCCAGCAGCTTAACGGCAGGGGATGACGGCTACACCTTC.

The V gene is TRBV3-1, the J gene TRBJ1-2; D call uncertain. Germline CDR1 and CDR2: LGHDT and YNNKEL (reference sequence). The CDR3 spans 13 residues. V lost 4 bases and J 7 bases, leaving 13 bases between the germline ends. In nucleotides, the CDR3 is TGTGCCAGCAGCCCCTCAATACCTCCTGGCTACACCTTC. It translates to CASSPSIPPGYTF.

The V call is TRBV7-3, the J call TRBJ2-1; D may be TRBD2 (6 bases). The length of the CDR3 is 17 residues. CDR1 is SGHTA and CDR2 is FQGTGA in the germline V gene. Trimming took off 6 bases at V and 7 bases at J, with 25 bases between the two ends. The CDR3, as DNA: TGTGCCAGCAGGATCTCCGGGGGACTCCGGAGGGTAAATGAGCAGTTCTTC. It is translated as CASRISGGLRRVNEQFF.

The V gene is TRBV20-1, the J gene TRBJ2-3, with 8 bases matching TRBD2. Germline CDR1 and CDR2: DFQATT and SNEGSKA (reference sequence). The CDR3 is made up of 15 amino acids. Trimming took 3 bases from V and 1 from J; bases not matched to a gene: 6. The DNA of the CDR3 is TGCAGTGCTAGTGGGGCGGGAGGTCGCACAGATACGCAGTATTTT. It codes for CSASGAGGRTDTQYF.

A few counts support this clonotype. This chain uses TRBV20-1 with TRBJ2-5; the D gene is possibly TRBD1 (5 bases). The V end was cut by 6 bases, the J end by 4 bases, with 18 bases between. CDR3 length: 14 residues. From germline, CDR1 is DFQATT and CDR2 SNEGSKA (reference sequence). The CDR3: CSAAPLTVAETQYF. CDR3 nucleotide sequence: TGCAGTGCAGCCCCTTTGACAGTCGCAGAGACCCAGTACTTC.

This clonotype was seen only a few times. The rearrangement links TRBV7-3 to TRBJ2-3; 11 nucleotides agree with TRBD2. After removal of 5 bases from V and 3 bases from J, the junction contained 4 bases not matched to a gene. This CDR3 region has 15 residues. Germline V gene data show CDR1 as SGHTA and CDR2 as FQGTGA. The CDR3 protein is CASSHSGRETDTQYF. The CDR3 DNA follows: TGTGCCAGCAGCCATAGCGGGAGGGAGACAGATACGCAGTATTTT.

The CDR3: CASSQSDRGPKNIQYF. CDR3 coding DNA: TGTGCCAGCAGTCAAAGCGACAGGGGGCCCAAAAACATTCAGTACTTC. The chain recombines TRBV12-3 or TRBV12-4 with TRBJ2-4, with 10 bases that match TRBD1. V gave up 5 bases and J gave up 2 bases; unmatched junction bases: 6. The CDR3 is made up of 16 amino acids.

This CDR3 reads CASSRTGGTPYGYTF. Written as DNA, the CDR3 is TGTGCCAGCAGCCGCACAGGGGGTACCCCCTATGGCTACACCTTC. The rearrangement uses TRBV6-5 and TRBJ1-2; 8 bases agree with TRBD1. Germline-derived CDR1 and CDR2 are MNHEY and SVGAGI. The CDR3 sequence is 15 residues long. V gave up 6 bases and J gave up 4 bases; unmatched junction bases: 10.